The TCR beta chain described here comes from a study of cytomegalovirus exposure and HLA in healthy donors. Trimming took 5 bases from V and 2 from J, leaving 15 bases between them. Germline V lookup: CDR1 SEHNR, CDR2 FQNEAQ (reference sequence). This CDR3 has 15 residues. Concerning this clone itself: The antigen remains unidentified.

Study-wide results and caveats: Among TCR beta chains, those listed as cytomegalovirus-associated numbered around 160.

The study sampled nominally healthy donors, though unrecorded immune exposures were likely. The PCR used 60 Vbeta and 13 Jbeta primers. Libraries were prepared by immunoSEQ multiplex PCR; TCRdb keeps only in-frame clonotypes and omits some of them. In the table there are roughly 150,000 clones, around four fifths of which are singletons. Sequenced: PBMCs. This chain joins TRBV7-9 and TRBJ2-5; a weak D match, TRBD1 (5 bases). This TCR was recovered from a girl aged 2 to 10 in good health and CMV-seropositive. CDR3 region: CASSPNRLGQETQYF. In nucleotides, the CDR3 is TGTGCCAGCAGCCCGAACAGGCTGGGGCAAGAGACCCAGTACTTC.